Below are 24 T cell receptor beta chains sequenced from a single sample in a study of T-cell reconstitution after alpha-beta-depleted transplantation in children. As it was prepared, the TCRbeta library received unique molecular identifiers. Using its own MiXCR run on the PCR reads, TCRdb lists one record per CDR3 protein. This table holds about 340,000 distinct CDR3 sequences, 10% to 15% found once. The sample was PBMCs, taken from the stem cell graft. These receptors were taken from a human donor who donated a stem cell graft to a child with Fanconi anemia.

Here the CDR3 DNA reads TGTGCCAGCAGCTTATCGAGGGGCTACGAGCAGTACGTC. Amino acids: CASSLSRGYEQYV. J is TRBJ2-7 and V is TRBV7-8; either TRBD1 or TRBD2 may supply D (5 bases each). The CDR3 contains 13 residues. The V gene's germline CDR1 is SGHVS and CDR2 FQNEAQ. Trimming took 2 bases from V and 3 from J, leaving 8 bases between them.

The table lists this clonotype with a few counts. The chain employs TRBV9 and TRBJ2-3, with TRBD2 identical over 8 bases. Per the germline V gene, CDR1 is SGDLS and CDR2 is YYNGEE. J lost 1 base, V lost 4 bases, and 8 bases had no gene match. The CDR3 has 16 amino acids. The CDR3 sequence: CASSRPGGGGTDTQYF. CDR3 bases: TGTGCCAGCAGCCGCCCGGGGGGGGGCGGCACAGATACGCAGTATTTT. The entire variable domain, with the rest obtained from reference TRBV9 and TRBJ2-3, is as follows: DSGVTQTPKHLITATGQRVTLRCSPRSGDLSVYWYQQSLDQGLQFLIQYYNGEERAKGNILERFSAQQFPDLHSELNLSSLELGDSALYFCASSRPGGGGTDTQYFGPGTRLTVL.

The V and J genes are TRBV18 and TRBJ1-1, with D unclear. Trimming stripped 3 bases from V and 1 base from J, with 12 bases between. The V gene's germline CDR1 is KGHSH and CDR2 LQKENI. The CDR3 totals 15 residues. The CDR3 DNA follows: TGTGCCAGCTCACCCTCAATTCCGGGGAACACTGAAGCTTTCTTT. Protein product: CASSPSIPGNTEAFF. Combining the CDR3 with reference TRBV18 and TRBJ1-1 gives the whole variable domain NAGVMQNPRHLVRRRGQEARLRCSPMKGHSHVYWYRQLPEEGLKFMVYLQKENIIDESGMPKERFSAEFPKEGPSILRIQQVVRGDSAAYFCASSPSIPGNTEAFFGQGTRLTVV.

The genes are TRBV5-1 and TRBJ2-1; D is possibly TRBD2 (6 bases). The CDR3 has 14 residues. Trimming shortened V by 8 bases and J by 8 bases, and 20 bases separated the two germline ends. The germline V gene has CDR1 SGHRS and CDR2 YFSETQ. CDR3 DNA sequence: TGCGCCAGTCGAGGCGGGGAACTCTCCTATGAGCAGTTCTTC. It translates to CASRGGELSYEQFF. The full variable domain, rest sourced from reference TRBV5-1 and TRBJ2-1, is KAGVTQTPRYLIKTRGQQVTLSCSPISGHRSVSWYQQTPGQGLQFLFEYFSETQRNKGNFPGRFSGRQFSNSRSEMNVSTLELGDSALYLCASRGGELSYEQFFGPGTRLTVL.

This clonotype has a count of ten or more. The rearrangement joins TRBV12-3 or TRBV12-4 to TRBJ1-1, with 9 bases lining up with TRBD1. J lost 8 bases, V lost 5 bases, and 12 bases had no gene match. This CDR3 region has 15 residues. In nucleotides, the CDR3 is TGTGCCAGCAGTCCCCCTGGGACAGGGAGGAGAGAAGCTTTCTTT. This sequence encodes CASSPPGTGRREAFF.

Note on this clonotype: The conserved phenylalanine or tryptophan is not found at the CDR3 terminus, so this likely reflects a read error. The chain links TRBV5-1 to TRBJ2-7; TRBD1 agrees at 10 bases. This CDR3 contains 14 residues. After removal of 3 bases from V and 7 bases from J, the junction contained 7 bases not matched to a gene. Germline V gene lookup returns CDR1 SGHRS and CDR2 YFSETQ. The CDR3 DNA is TGCGCCAGCAGCTGGGGGGACAGGGGACGGGAGCAGTACTGC. Amino acid sequence: CASSWGDRGREQYC.

The sample holds a few counts of this clonotype. V gene TRBV20-1 combines with J gene TRBJ2-1, with unresolved D. This CDR3 is 13 amino acids long. Deletions cut 3 bases from V and 0 bases from J, with 6 bases between. In germline, CDR1 is DFQATT, CDR2 SNEGSKA (reference sequence). The CDR3 sequence: CSASRSSYNEQFF. DNA of the CDR3: TGCAGTGCTAGCCGGAGCTCCTACAATGAGCAGTTCTTC.

This clonotype was counted between two and nine times. The chain links TRBV25-1 to TRBJ2-3; 8 positions match TRBD2. The germline V gene encodes CDR1 MGHDK and CDR2 SYGVNS. This CDR3 region has 16 residues. V lost 6 bases, J lost 6 bases, and 14 bases stayed unmatched. DNA for the CDR3: TGTGCCAGCAGCACCATAGCGGGGTCTTCGTCGGATACGCAGTATTTT. Its translation: CASSTIAGSSSDTQYF.

The V gene is TRBV18, the J gene TRBJ1-3, with unresolved D. Germline CDR1 reads KGHSH; CDR2 reads LQKENI. This CDR3 comprises 15 residues. The germline V and J ends were trimmed by 5 bases and 0 bases, with 11 bases remaining between them. The CDR3 reads CASSEIARSGNTIYF. DNA for the CDR3: TGTGCCAGCTCAGAGATTGCCCGCTCTGGAAACACCATATATTTT.

This clonotype was seen at least ten times. The chain is built from TRBV20-1 and TRBJ2-5; 14 bases align to TRBD2. The germline V gene has CDR1 DFQATT and CDR2 SNEGSKA (reference sequence). V shed 8 bases, J shed 0 bases, and the junction held 14 bases outside the gene matches. This CDR3 region has 18 residues. DNA of the CDR3: TGCAGTTCTGCCACTGGGACTAGCGGGGGAGCGTACCAAGAGACCCAGTACTTC. It yields the protein CSSATGTSGGAYQETQYF.

This clonotype was counted once. The chain combines TRBV19 with TRBJ2-1; 11 nucleotides match TRBD1. CDR1 is LNHDA and CDR2 is SQIVND in the germline V gene (reference sequence). The CDR3 runs to 14 residues. V lost 9 bases and J lost 9; bases outside the gene matches: 10. CDR3 in DNA: TGTGCCAGCGGACAGGGGGCTTACTTAAGTGAGCAGTTCTTC. Translation: CASGQGAYLSEQFF.

This clonotype was counted a few times. V is TRBV5-5 and J is TRBJ2-7; D gene ambiguous. Germline V gene lookup returns CDR1 SGHKS and CDR2 YYEKEE (reference sequence). The CDR3 is made up of 15 amino acids. Trimming removed 0 bases from V and 0 bases from J, with 10 bases in between. CDR3 region: CASSLGAPVSYEQYV. For the CDR3, the DNA is TGTGCCAGCAGCTTGGGAGCACCCGTCTCCTACGAGCAGTACGTC.

This clonotype was seen many times. DNA for the CDR3: TGTGCCATCAGAATGACTCAAACTAGCACAGATACGCAGTATTTT. Its protein is CAIRMTQTSTDTQYF. The V gene is TRBV10-3, the J gene TRBJ2-3; D call uncertain. From germline, CDR1 is ENHRY and CDR2 SYGVKD. The V end lost 6 bases, the J end lost 0 bases, and 13 bases lay between the germline ends. This CDR3 spans 15 amino acids.

This clonotype has a handful of counts. The chain recombines TRBV10-3 with TRBJ2-7; D unclear. The CDR3 is 13 amino acids. V dropped 0 bases and J dropped 1 base, with 4 bases sitting between them. The germline gives CDR1 ENHRY, CDR2 SYGVKD. The CDR3 coding sequence is TGTGCCATCAGTGAGTCCCTTTCCTACGAGCAGTACTTC. Protein: CAISESLSYEQYF.

CDR3 DNA sequence: TGTGCCAGCAGTGACTTCGTCGGGGGGATATGGGGCTACACCTTC. This encodes CASSDFVGGIWGYTF. This chain joins TRBV6-4 and TRBJ1-2, with D possibly TRBD1 on 5 matching bases. Germline V gene data show CDR1 as MRHNA and CDR2 as SNTAGT. The CDR3 contains 15 residues. V was shortened by 1 base and J by 8 bases, with 17 bases between the two germline ends.

There are many counts of this clonotype. The rearrangement uses TRBV3-1 and TRBJ2-2; D is possibly TRBD1 (5 bases). Germline loops: CDR1 LGHDT, CDR2 YNNKEL (reference sequence). Trimming removed 7 bases from V and 1 base from J, with 13 bases in between. This CDR3 comprises 15 residues. As DNA, the CDR3 is TGTGCCAGCAATTATGGTCAGGGGAACACCGGGGAGCTGTTTTTT. As protein: CASNYGQGNTGELFF.

This clonotype was recorded at least ten times. This chain links TRBV5-4 with TRBJ2-5, with 10 bases lining up with TRBD2. CDR1 is SGHNT and CDR2 is YYREEE in the germline V gene (reference sequence). The CDR3 has 15 amino acids. The ends lost 4 bases at V and 5 bases at J; junction bases unmatched: 8. The CDR3 spells CASSGPLSGGETQYF. The DNA of the CDR3 is TGTGCCAGCAGCGGCCCCCTTAGCGGGGGGGAGACCCAGTACTTC.

J is TRBJ2-3 and V is TRBV3-1, with TRBD2 matching 9 bases. The V segment lost 1 base and the J segment 0 bases; nucleotides outside the gene matches: 11. CDR3 size: 19 residues. CDR1 is LGHDT and CDR2 is YNNKEL in the germline V gene (reference sequence). The CDR3 nucleotides read TGTGCCAGCAGCCAAGCCGGGGGTAGCGGGGGTTCAAGCACAGATACGCAGTATTTT. Amino acid sequence: CASSQAGGSGGSSTDTQYF.

This clonotype was observed many times. The chain joins TRBV20-1 to TRBJ2-2, with TRBD1 identical over 7 bases. The trim removed 7 bases at V and 8 bases at J, leaving 13 bases unmatched. CDR1 DFQATT and CDR2 SNEGSKA come from the germline V gene (reference sequence). CDR3 length: 14 residues. This chain's CDR3 is CSVTGDQGEGELFF. As DNA, the CDR3 is TGCAGTGTGACAGGCGATCAGGGGGAAGGGGAGCTGTTTTTT.

This clonotype has at least ten counts. This chain links TRBV12-3 or TRBV12-4 with TRBJ2-3; D possibly corresponds to TRBD1 (6 bases). This CDR3 spans 13 amino acids. V was shortened by 4 bases and J by 6 bases, with 11 bases between the two germline ends. CDR3 region: CASSYYRADTQYF. The CDR3 DNA reads as TGTGCCAGCAGTTACTACAGGGCCGATACGCAGTATTTT.

This clonotype occurred a few times. The chain is built from TRBV27 and TRBJ1-1; D possibly corresponds to TRBD1 (5 bases). With 9 bases removed from V and 5 bases from J, the gap between germline ends came to 16 bases. This CDR3 is built from 13 residues. Per the germline V gene, CDR1 is MNHEY and CDR2 is SMNVEV (reference sequence). CDR3 amino acids: CASKLSGGTEAFF. As DNA, the CDR3 is TGTGCCAGTAAGCTTTCGGGGGGAACTGAAGCTTTCTTT.

In its sample, this clonotype was seen many times. The J gene is TRBJ2-1, the V gene TRBV19, with 8 positions matching TRBD1. Germline assignment: CDR1 LNHDA and CDR2 SQIVND (reference sequence). Germline trimming cut 5 bases from V and 7 bases from J; bases unmatched to any gene: 4. This CDR3 comprises 13 residues. CDR3 in amino acids: CASSVGQGNEQFF. Here the CDR3 DNA reads TGTGCCAGTAGTGTTGGACAGGGTAATGAGCAGTTCTTC.

The table lists this clonotype with a few counts. This sequence joins TRBV18 and TRBJ1-4; tentatively, D is TRBD1 (5 bases). The CDR3 is 15 residues long. The ends were cut back, 2 bases at V and 8 bases at J, with 15 bases in the middle. CDR1 is KGHSH, CDR2 LQKENI, per germline. Here the CDR3 DNA reads TGTGCCAGCTCACCAGAGGGCAGGGCGGGCGAAAAACTGTTTTTT. It specifies CASSPEGRAGEKLFF. The full variable domain, with the rest looked up from reference TRBV18 and TRBJ1-4, is NAGVMQNPRHLVRRRGQEARLRCSPMKGHSHVYWYRQLPEEGLKFMVYLQKENIIDESGMPKERFSAEFPKEGPSILRIQQVVRGDSAAYFCASSPEGRAGEKLFFGSGTQLSVL.

The rearrangement uses TRBV12-3 or TRBV12-4 and TRBJ1-1; D is unclear. Trimming took 4 bases from V and 7 from J, leaving 10 bases between them. There are 12 residues in the CDR3. CDR3 in amino acids: CASSSRRSEAFF. The CDR3, as DNA: TGTGCCAGCAGTTCCAGACGGAGTGAAGCTTTCTTT.